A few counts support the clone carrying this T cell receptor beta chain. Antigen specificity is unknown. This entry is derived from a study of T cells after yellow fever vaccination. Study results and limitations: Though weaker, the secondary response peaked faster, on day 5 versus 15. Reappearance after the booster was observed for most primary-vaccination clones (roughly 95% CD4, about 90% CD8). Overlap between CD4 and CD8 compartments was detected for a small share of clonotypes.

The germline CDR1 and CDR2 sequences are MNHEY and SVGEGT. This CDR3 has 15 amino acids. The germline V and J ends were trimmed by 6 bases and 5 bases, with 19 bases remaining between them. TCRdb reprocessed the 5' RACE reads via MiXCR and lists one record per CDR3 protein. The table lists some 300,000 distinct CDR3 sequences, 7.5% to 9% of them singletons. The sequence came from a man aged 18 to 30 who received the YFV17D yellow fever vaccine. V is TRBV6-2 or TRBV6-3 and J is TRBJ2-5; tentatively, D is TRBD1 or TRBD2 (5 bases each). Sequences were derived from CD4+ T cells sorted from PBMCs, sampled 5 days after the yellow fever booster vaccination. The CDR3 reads CASSFPRGGGETQYF. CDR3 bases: TGTGCCAGCAGCTTTCCCCGGGGCGGCGGGGAGACCCAGTACTTC.